Listed here is a single T cell receptor beta chain. V lost 3 bases and J lost 6, with 12 bases in between. Germline-derived CDR1 and CDR2 are KGHSH and LQKENI. The CDR3 has 13 residues. Authors' processing steps: For nucleated cells, counts were estimated from reference gene primer amplification. The protocol was immunoSEQ multiplex PCR, while the TCRdb copy is restricted to in-frame clones and leaves out a portion. V and J calls and clone size are as listed in that table; D and trimming were resolved from the DNA. The sample records 100,000 to 120,000 clones, 80% to 85% being singletons. This sample is part of a study of blood T cell repertoires in COVID-19. Study as a whole: The United States, Italy and Spain supplied acute and convalescent COVID-19 samples. From T cells, B-cell-depleted T cells, or PBMCs came the material, which was cDNA or gDNA.

The source is a man older than 75 with acute or convalescent COVID-19. Material: peripheral blood. V is TRBV18 and J is TRBJ2-7; perhaps TRBD2 as D (5 bases). The CDR3: CASSPLEGGEQYF. In nucleotides, the CDR3 is TGTGCCAGCTCACCTCTAGAGGGTGGCGAGCAGTACTTC.